Listed here are 21 T cell receptor beta chains from one sample, sequenced in a study of blood T cells in healthy people across ages. The use of a sample-barcoded 5' primer and a J-beta primer mix characterized a second PCR of about 7 to 12 cycles. Each CDR3 protein is one row after TCRdb ran MiXCR on the 5' RACE reads. This table has under 950,000 distinct CDR3 sequences, 22% appearing once. Sequencing was done on a sample of blood. The receptors shown here come from a man in his 70s in good health.

Only a few counts were recorded for this clonotype. This CDR3 is missing its conserved last phenylalanine or tryptophan, likely due to a read error. The rearrangement links TRBV6-2 or TRBV6-3 to TRBJ2-1, with D possibly matching TRBD1 (5 bases). The V and J ends lost 6 bases and 10 bases respectively, with 10 bases between them. The germline V gene has CDR1 MNHEY and CDR2 SVGEGT. The CDR3 is 11 residues long. The CDR3 coding sequence is TGTGCCAGCAGCCAGGGTCGCGAGCAGTTCCTC. Its protein product is CASSQGREQFL.

This clonotype was detected a few times. The rearrangement links TRBV5-1 to TRBJ2-7; D is unresolved. V was cut by 4 bases and J by 1 base, with 12 bases left in between. Germline lookup yields CDR1 SGHRS and CDR2 YFSETQ. This CDR3 contains 14 residues. For the CDR3, the DNA is TGCGCCAGCAGCCCACGCCCAGAGTCCTACGAGCAGTACTTC. Amino acid sequence: CASSPRPESYEQYF. The variable domain in full, completed from reference TRBV5-1 and TRBJ2-7, reads KAGVTQTPRYLIKTRGQQVTLSCSPISGHRSVSWYQQTPGQGLQFLFEYFSETQRNKGNFPGRFSGRQFSNSRSEMNVSTLELGDSALYLCASSPRPESYEQYFGPGTRLTVT.

The V gene is TRBV5-5, the J gene TRBJ2-7; D is undetermined. The CDR3 contains 11 residues. Trimming removed 4 bases at V and 11 bases at J, with 13 bases between. Germline CDR1 and CDR2: SGHKS and YYEKEE (reference sequence). Written as DNA, the CDR3 is TGTGCCAGCAGCCTGGGTACTGCTAAGTACTTC. Its protein product is CASSLGTAKYF.

Turning to this clonotype: It may be a read error: a sequence one base away is much more abundant. A read error is likely, as this CDR3 ends without the conserved phenylalanine or tryptophan. The chain uses TRBV6-5 and TRBJ2-1; 13 bases are a match to TRBD2. With 2 bases clipped from V and 9 bases from J, the junction kept 7 bases outside the gene matches. From germline, CDR1 is MNHEY and CDR2 SVGAGI. This CDR3 has 16 residues. CDR3 residues: CASSYLLAGGPGEQFS. The CDR3 DNA sequence: TGTGCCAGCAGTTACCTACTAGCGGGAGGGCCTGGTGAGCAGTTCTCC.

V and J are TRBV20-1 and TRBJ2-5, with TRBD1 identical over 10 bases. Germline V gene sequence: CDR1 DFQATT, CDR2 SNEGSKA (reference sequence). The CDR3 covers 15 residues. Unmatched junction bases numbered 11, after V lost 3 bases and J lost 7 bases. The CDR3 DNA follows: TGCAGTGCTAGGGGTAACCGGGACAGGGGATGGACCCAGTACTTC. Translating gives CSARGNRDRGWTQYF.

This clonotype was recorded only once. The genes are TRBV12-3 or TRBV12-4 and TRBJ2-7, with a possible D match to TRBD1 (5 bases). V lost 3 bases and J 0 bases, leaving 12 bases between the germline ends. The CDR3 has 15 residues. CDR3 residues: CASSFRWTSSYEQYF. The CDR3 nucleotides read TGTGCCAGCAGTTTCCGGTGGACAAGCTCCTACGAGCAGTACTTC.

This clonotype has ten or more counts. The rearrangement joins TRBV3-1 to TRBJ2-4; D not certain. V was clipped by 3 bases and J by 0 bases, with 9 bases between them. CDR1 is LGHDT, CDR2 YNNKEL, per germline (reference sequence). The CDR3 length is 15 residues. The CDR3 sequence: CASSHLVGAKNIQYF. CDR3 sequence (DNA): TGTGCCAGCAGCCATCTAGTTGGAGCCAAAAACATTCAGTACTTC.

This clonotype was seen a handful of times. The gene calls are TRBV2 and TRBJ1-2; D perhaps matches TRBD1 (6 bases). Germline assignment: CDR1 SNHLY and CDR2 FYNNEI. V lost 10 bases, J lost 5 bases, and 17 bases lay in between. CDR3 length: 13 amino acids. This CDR3 is CAIFRTAPYGYTF. As DNA, the CDR3 is TGTGCCATCTTTCGGACAGCGCCTTATGGCTACACCTTC. Complete variable domain (other parts from reference TRBV2 and TRBJ1-2): EPEVTQTPSHQVTQMGQEVILRCVPISNHLYFYWYRQILGQKVEFLVSFYNNEISEKSEIFDDQFSVERPDGSNFTLKIRSTKLEDSAMYFCAIFRTAPYGYTFGSGTRLTVV.

This clonotype turned up a few times. CDR3 sequence: CASSFGVNQPQHF. The CDR3 bases are TGTGCCAGCAGTTTCGGCGTCAATCAGCCCCAGCATTTT. This chain connects TRBV28 to TRBJ1-5; D gene uncertain. V lost 3 bases and J 3 bases, leaving 6 bases between the germline ends. The germline V gene encodes CDR1 MDHEN and CDR2 SYDVKM. The CDR3 spans 13 residues. Full variable domain (missing parts from reference TRBV28 and TRBJ1-5): DVKVTQSSRYLVKRTGEKVFLECVQDMDHENMFWYRQDPGLGLRLIYFSYDVKMKEKGDIPEGYSVSREKKERFSLILESASTNQTSMYLCASSFGVNQPQHFGDGTRLSIL.

The V gene is TRBV4-2, the J gene TRBJ1-2; D perhaps matches TRBD1 (6 bases). Trimming shortened V by 3 bases and J by 2 bases, and 13 bases separated the two germline ends. CDR3 length: 15 amino acids. The V gene's germline CDR1 is LGHNA and CDR2 YNFKEQ. CDR3 bases: TGTGCCAGCAGCCAGCCAGGGGAACCCAACTATGGCTACACCTTC. Its translation is CASSQPGEPNYGYTF.

The V gene is TRBV6-1, the J gene TRBJ2-7; D remains unclear. Trimming removed 3 bases at V and 9 bases at J, with 6 bases between. Germline CDR1 reads MNHNS; CDR2 reads SASEGT. The CDR3 extends over 10 amino acids. CDR3 loop: CASSDIRQYF. CDR3 sequence (DNA): TGTGCCAGCAGTGATATACGGCAGTACTTC.

This clonotype has just a few counts. The J gene is TRBJ1-2, the V gene TRBV6-6; D is possibly TRBD1 (5 bases). Germline CDR1 reads MNHNY; CDR2 reads SVGAGI (reference sequence). Trimming took 10 bases from V and 5 from J, leaving 23 bases between them. CDR3 size: 15 residues. The CDR3 bases are TGTGCCATAGTAGAAAGGGGAGGAGAAGGGTATGGCTACACCTTC. Translating gives CAIVERGGEGYGYTF.

The chain joins TRBV6-6 to TRBJ1-2, with D hard to call. The CDR3 is made up of 15 amino acids. Germline assignment: CDR1 MNHNY and CDR2 SVGAGI (reference sequence). With 0 bases removed from V and 5 bases from J, the gap between germline ends came to 13 bases. Here the CDR3 DNA reads TGTGCCAGCAGTTACTCGACCGCGGCAATTTATGGCTACACCTTC. It encodes CASSYSTAAIYGYTF.

The chain employs TRBV5-1 and TRBJ1-3, with D unclear. Germline lookup yields CDR1 SGHRS and CDR2 YFSETQ. The V end was cut by 0 bases, the J end by 2 bases, with 6 bases between. The CDR3 is made up of 14 amino acids. The DNA for the CDR3 is TGCGCCAGCAGCTTGGGAGAAACTGGAAACACCATATATTTT. It is translated as CASSLGETGNTIYF.

The chain recombines TRBV23-1 with TRBJ2-7, with D possibly TRBD1 on 6 matching bases. With the DNA end fitting TRBJ2-5 better, the J assignment may be wrong. TRBV23-1 is filed as an ORF, its function uncertain. This CDR3 has 16 amino acids. The CDR3: CASSQSIMGQEETQYF. DNA of the CDR3: TGCGCCAGCAGTCAATCGATAATGGGACAAGAAGAGACCCAGTACTTC.

DNA for the CDR3: TGTGCCAGCAGTTTATCTCGACAGGGGGACTACAATGAGCAGTTCTTC. It yields the protein CASSLSRQGDYNEQFF. The chain has TRBV12-3 or TRBV12-4 and TRBJ2-1; TRBD1 matches at 9 bases. The ends lost 2 bases at V and 3 bases at J; junction bases unmatched: 5. The CDR3 sequence is 16 residues long.

This clonotype was counted at least ten times. V usage is TRBV5-1 and J usage is TRBJ1-1, with TRBD1 matching over 9 bases. Germline-derived CDR1 and CDR2 are SGHRS and YFSETQ. With 0 bases clipped from V and 0 bases from J, the junction kept 3 bases outside the gene matches. The CDR3 extends over 16 amino acids. The CDR3 sequence is CASSLAGTGLNTEAFF. For the CDR3, the DNA is TGCGCCAGCAGCTTGGCCGGGACAGGGTTGAACACTGAAGCTTTCTTT.

This clonotype was detected a few times. The V and J genes are TRBV6-2 or TRBV6-3 and TRBJ2-7; possible D gene TRBD2, 6 bases. Germline V gives CDR1 MNHEY, CDR2 SVGEGT. The CDR3 covers 14 residues. The DNA for the CDR3 is TGTGCCAGCAGCACCAGGAGGGCCTCCAACGAGCAGTACGTC. Residues: CASSTRRASNEQYV.

This clonotype turned up a few times. In DNA, the CDR3 is TGTGCCAGCACGTCGATGGCGGGGGGGAACACCGGGGAGCTGTTTTTT. This encodes CASTSMAGGNTGELFF. This chain connects TRBV6-1 to TRBJ2-2; 8 nucleotides match TRBD2. This CDR3 has 16 residues. In germline, CDR1 is MNHNS, CDR2 SASEGT. V lost 7 bases, J lost 1 base, and 8 bases stayed unmatched.

The chain recombines TRBV7-2 with TRBJ2-5; D is unclear. Germline CDR1 and CDR2: SGHTA and FQGNSA. This CDR3 spans 13 amino acids. Trimming took off 1 base at V and 4 bases at J, with 7 bases between the two ends. The CDR3 DNA follows: TGTGCCAGCAGCTTAGTTGGGCTAGAGACCCAGTACTTC. It yields the protein CASSLVGLETQYF. Drawing the rest from reference TRBV7-2 and TRBJ2-5, the complete variable domain is GAGVSQSPSNKVTEKGKDVELRCDPISGHTALYWYRQSLGQGLEFLIYFQGNSAPDKSGLPSDRFSAERTGGSVSTLTIQRTQQEDSAVYLCASSLVGLETQYFGPGTRLLVL.

The J gene is TRBJ2-7, the V gene TRBV20-1; unclear D gene. With 6 bases removed from V and 2 bases from J, the gap between germline ends came to 11 bases. The CDR3 spans 12 residues. Germline CDR1 DFQATT, CDR2 SNEGSKA (reference sequence). CDR3 amino acids: CSAPRLTYEQYV. In nucleotides, the CDR3 is TGCAGTGCGCCGAGGCTTACCTACGAGCAGTACGTC.